This entry features one T cell receptor beta chain sequence. Its antigen remains unidentified. The germline gives CDR1 SGHRS, CDR2 YFSETQ. V was pared by 4 bases and J by 6 bases, with 9 bases of the junction left unmatched. This CDR3 has 15 amino acids. The sample is drawn from a study of cytotoxic CD8 clonotypes in ibrutinib-treated CLL. Study-level points and caveats: Clonality at baseline surpassed age-matched healthy donors and tracked circulating CD8+ T-cell counts.

Genomic DNA in a quantity of roughly 2.2 micrograms was derived from cryopreserved PBMCs for TCR beta libraries. Repertoires were generated with immunoSEQ multiplex PCR, while TCRdb's copy carries only in-frame clones and drops some. In the table there are about 130,000 clones, roughly 88% of which are singletons. The chain joins TRBV5-1 to TRBJ2-1; TRBD1 matches at 8 bases. The input for sequencing was PBMCs, taken after 24 months of ibrutinib treatment. This receptor was taken from a human donor with chronic lymphocytic leukemia. CDR3 in amino acids: CASSPRGPTVNEQFF. For the CDR3, the DNA is TGCGCCAGCAGCCCCAGGGGGCCTACGGTCAATGAGCAGTTCTTC.